This TCR beta chain was documented in a study of regulatory T cells. Amplification used 52 TRBV primers and 13 TRBJ primers. TCRdb keeps only in-frame clones here, not all; method: immunoSEQ multiplex PCR. This repertoire shows about 18,000 clones, about 92% found once; its top ten account for 32%. V was pared by 5 bases and J by 9 bases, with 7 bases of the junction left unmatched. The CDR3 totals 15 residues. From germline, CDR1 is MNHEY and CDR2 SMNVEV (reference sequence). Material for sequencing was CD8+ T cells sorted from blood. The gene calls are TRBV27 and TRBJ2-1; 13 nucleotides agree with TRBD2. The source is a person aged 18 to 29 with CD3G deficiency. The CDR3 DNA sequence: TGTGCCAGCAGTCCAGGGACTAGCGGGATCGGTGAGCAGTTCTTC. The encoded protein is CASSPGTSGIGEQFF.